The 2 T cell receptor beta chains below all came from one sample that was sequenced in a study of cytomegalovirus exposure and HLA in healthy donors. The PCR was carried out with 60 Vbeta primers and 13 Jbeta primers. Clones were sequenced by immunoSEQ multiplex PCR, and TCRdb holds only the in-frame ones, with some missing. The table includes 200,000 or so clones, 70% to 85% detected once. Specimen: PBMCs. These receptors all come from a boy between 2 and 10 years old in good health and CMV-seronegative.

This chain links TRBV7-9 with TRBJ1-1; 7 bases line up with TRBD1. This CDR3 region has 15 residues. V was pared by 5 bases and J by 1 base, with 7 bases of the junction left unmatched. Per the germline V gene, CDR1 is SEHNR and CDR2 is FQNEAQ (reference sequence). CDR3 in DNA: TGTGCCAGCAGCGCCAGGGACAGTCCGAACACTGAAGCTTTCTTT. This gives the protein CASSARDSPNTEAFF.

V and J are TRBV5-5 and TRBJ1-5; 11 bases line up with TRBD1. The J segment lost 5 bases and the V segment lost 0 bases, leaving 4 bases of the junction unmatched. In germline, CDR1 is SGHKS, CDR2 YYEKEE (reference sequence). The CDR3 contains 16 residues. In DNA, the CDR3 is TGTGCCAGCAGCTTGGACGGGACAGGGGGGGATCAGCCCCAGCATTTT. Its protein is CASSLDGTGGDQPQHF.